The 17 T cell receptor beta chains below all came from one sample that was sequenced in a study of OX40 agonist ivuxolimab in advanced cancers. Library preparation employed the immunoSEQ multiplex PCR assay. Drawn from immuneACCESS, this table holds only the in-frame rearrangements with V and J called that TCRdb kept. Clones are partly lost; checked studies trace under half to an unresolved V gene and leave the rest unexplained. This sample has about 82,000 clones in its table, and roughly 84% of those were observed once. Of the sample, 6.5% falls within the top ten clones. The specimen was CD4+ or CD8+ T cells sorted from blood, collected in a trial of the OX40 agonist ivuxolimab. The receptors were sampled from an adult with an advanced solid tumor such as melanoma, head and neck, liver or kidney cancer.

The chain links TRBV27 to TRBJ2-2, with TRBD1 identical over 7 bases. Germline CDR1 is MNHEY and CDR2 is SMNVEV (reference sequence). J was trimmed by 4 bases and V by 6 bases; bases with no gene match: 8. CDR3 length: 15 residues. The CDR3 DNA follows: TGTGCCAGCAGCCAGGACAGGAGAGGCACCGGGGAGCTGTTTTTT. Protein: CASSQDRRGTGELFF.

CDR3 in amino acids: CASSQWAGENTEAFF. The CDR3 nucleotides read TGCGCCAGCAGCCAATGGGCAGGGGAGAACACTGAAGCTTTCTTT. This sequence joins TRBV5-1 and TRBJ1-1, with D perhaps TRBD1 (6 bases). The CDR3 runs to 15 residues. Trimming removed 4 bases at V and 1 base at J, with 14 bases between. The germline V gene has CDR1 SGHRS and CDR2 YFSETQ.

This sequence joins TRBV19 and TRBJ2-1, with D possibly being TRBD2 (5 bases). The CDR3 length is 15 residues. Germline V gene sequence: CDR1 LNHDA, CDR2 SQIVND (reference sequence). V was pared by 3 bases and J by 0 bases, with 9 bases between. Here the CDR3 reads CASSISGSSYNEQFF. The DNA of the CDR3 is TGTGCCAGTAGTATTTCGGGGAGCTCCTACAATGAGCAGTTCTTC.

This clone was seen a handful of times. This chain uses TRBV19 with TRBJ2-1, with D possibly TRBD1 on 6 matching bases. V was clipped by 3 bases and J by 5 bases, with 14 bases between them. CDR1 and CDR2 from the germline V gene are LNHDA and SQIVND (reference sequence). This CDR3 region has 15 residues. CDR3 in DNA: TGTGCCAGTAGTATTTGGGACACTCGCAACAATGAGCAGTTCTTC. Translated: CASSIWDTRNNEQFF.

The genes are TRBV6-1 and TRBJ2-3; a weak D match, TRBD2 (6 bases). The CDR3 contains 16 residues. Germline V CDR1 and CDR2: MNHNS, SASEGT. The V end lost 0 bases, the J end lost 4 bases, and 14 bases lay between the germline ends. CDR3 nucleotide sequence: TGTGCCAGCAGTGAAGCGCTTGGGGGGATGGCAGATACGCAGTATTTT. Its protein is CASSEALGGMADTQYF.

This chain uses TRBV21-1 with TRBJ1-2; no check of the table's D call, TRBD1, against the DNA was made. TRBV21-1 is annotated as a pseudogene. This CDR3 contains 14 residues. DNA for the CDR3: TGTGCCAGCAGCCTCTGGACAGGGGGCGATGGCTACACCTTC. Translating it yields CASSLWTGGDGYTF.

The table lists this clone with a count of one. V usage is TRBV11-3 and J usage is TRBJ2-5, with unresolved D. V lost 4 bases and J lost 5, with 5 bases in between. This CDR3 region has 11 residues. Germline V CDR1 and CDR2: SGHNT, YENEEA. The CDR3 is CASSSRETQYF. In DNA form, the CDR3 reads TGTGCCAGCAGCTCCAGGGAGACCCAGTACTTC.

The chain links TRBV9 to TRBJ2-1; 7 bases line up with TRBD2. Trimming cost V 4 bases and J 9 bases; bases outside gene matches: 16. This CDR3 comprises 16 residues. CDR1 is SGDLS and CDR2 is YYNGEE in the germline V gene. The DNA for the CDR3 is TGTGCCAGCAGCTTTAGAGGTCGGGGAGGGCATGGTGAGCAGTTCTTC. Protein sequence: CASSFRGRGGHGEQFF.

Comments on this clone: One end of the junction fails to match germline, which may point to a read error. The genes are TRBV7-7 and TRBJ2-1; D may be TRBD1 or TRBD2 (5 bases each). This CDR3 is built from 14 residues. CDR1 and CDR2 from the germline V gene are SSHAT and FNYEAQ (reference sequence). For the CDR3, the DNA is TGTGCTAGCAGCCCGGGACCAACGACCAATGAGCAGTTCTTC. Translation: CASSPGPTTNEQFF.

Remarks on this clone: Its ends do not fully match the called genes, so a read error is possible. The chain joins TRBV5-1 to TRBJ1-1; 10 bases are shared with TRBD1. CDR3 length equals 13 residues. The germline gives CDR1 SGHRS, CDR2 YFSETQ. DNA of the CDR3: TGCGCCAGCAGTACCGGGACAGGGGACATACAGCTCTTT. It codes for CASSTGTGDIQLF.

The CDR3 spells CASSLESLTDSPNSPLHF. DNA for the CDR3: TGTGCCAGCAGCCTCGAGTCGCTAACAGATAGCCCGAATTCACCCCTCCACTTT. The genes are TRBV21-1 and TRBJ1-6. TRBV21-1 counts as a pseudogene. The CDR3 is 18 residues long.

The chain uses TRBV27 and TRBJ2-4; TRBD2 agrees at 8 bases. The germline V gene encodes CDR1 MNHEY and CDR2 SMNVEV (reference sequence). The CDR3 totals 18 residues. The J segment lost 6 bases and the V segment lost 0 bases, leaving 13 bases of the junction unmatched. The CDR3 sequence: CASSLSRAGVAGGNIQYF. The CDR3 DNA is TGTGCCAGCAGTTTATCTCGAGCGGGAGTCGCAGGCGGAAACATTCAGTACTTC.

This clone has only a few counts. This chain links TRBV18 with TRBJ1-1, with D perhaps TRBD1 (6 bases). The CDR3 totals 12 residues. V lost 0 bases and J 11 bases, leaving 10 bases between the germline ends. Per germline, CDR1 KGHSH and CDR2 LQKENI. The CDR3 loop is CASSPPEGGAFF. The CDR3 nucleotides are TGTGCCAGCTCACCACCGGAGGGGGGGGCTTTCTTT.

The V call is TRBV6-6, the J call TRBJ2-2; D assignment may be TRBD1 or TRBD2 (5 bases each). CDR3 size: 16 residues. V lost 3 bases and J 4 bases, leaving 15 bases between the germline ends. Germline lookup yields CDR1 MNHNY and CDR2 SVGAGI (reference sequence). CDR3 nucleotide sequence: TGTGCCAGCAGTTATAGCGATTGGGGGTCCACCGGGGAGCTGTTTTTT. Residues: CASSYSDWGSTGELFF.

The chain combines TRBV6-5 with TRBJ1-2; D unclear. V was cut by 6 bases and J by 0 bases, with 14 bases left in between. Germline V gene lookup returns CDR1 MNHEY and CDR2 SVGAGI. The CDR3 is 15 amino acids. CDR3 region: CASSRTVPSNYGYTF. The CDR3 region has the DNA TGTGCCAGCAGCCGGACGGTCCCCTCTAACTATGGCTACACCTTC.

This clone appeared a single time. The chain has TRBV10-2 and TRBJ2-5; D may be TRBD2 (7 bases). The CDR3 runs 14 residues. The germline V gene encodes CDR1 WSHSY and CDR2 SAAADI. Deletions cut 5 bases from V and 2 bases from J, with 12 bases between. The CDR3 loop reads CASSLRGGQETQYF. The CDR3 DNA sequence: TGCGCCAGCAGTTTGAGGGGGGGGCAAGAGACCCAGTACTTC.

The chain is built from TRBV2 and TRBJ2-3, with TRBD2 as a possible D gene (6 bases). This CDR3 spans 14 amino acids. V shed 2 bases and J shed 4 bases, with 10 bases lying between them. CDR1 and CDR2 from the germline V gene are SNHLY and FYNNEI. CDR3 bases: TGTGCCAGCAGTGAAAGGAGGGTTCCAGATACGCAGTATTTT. Its translation: CASSERRVPDTQYF.